A selection of T cell receptor beta chains follows, all from one sample in a study of Ad26.COV2.S vaccination and SARS-CoV-2 variants. Produced via immunoSEQ multiplex PCR; TCRdb's table is partial and in-frame only. This table has around 340,000 clones, around nine tenths appearing once. Specimen: peripheral blood, collected in a trial of Ad26.COV2.S vaccine versus placebo. The receptors originated from a person between 18 and 65 years old who received the Ad26.COV2.S COVID-19 vaccine or a placebo. Both conserved end residues are part of each CDR3. A D gene is named only where the DNA matches it firmly. Expanded clones get a size class; other rows say once, few or many, or leave the size out.

TRBJ2-7 TRBV15 . TRBD1 CATSRQGRDRDEQYF TGTGCCACCAGCAGACAAGGGAGGGACAGGGACGAGCAGTACTTC
TRBJ1-2 TRBV12-3/TRBV12-4 . . CASSLLTDYGYTF TGTGCCAGCAGTTTATTGACGGACTATGGCTACACCTTC
TRBJ1-2 TRBV7-9 few TRBD1 CASSLGQGANYGYTF TGTGCCAGCAGCTTAGGGCAGGGGGCGAACTATGGCTACACCTTC
TRBJ1-3 TRBV19 . . CASSIEGGFSGNTIYF TGTGCCAGTAGTATAGAAGGAGGCTTCTCTGGAAACACCATATATTTT
TRBJ2-4 TRBV15 . . CATSRDRADKNIQYF TGTGCCACCAGCAGAGACCGGGCGGACAAAAACATTCAGTACTTC
TRBJ2-7 TRBV6-5 . . CASSRVSNEQYF TGTGCCAGCAGCCGGGTGAGCAACGAGCAGTACTTC
TRBJ1-5 TRBV27 . TRBD1 CASSKQGRNQPQHF TGTGCCAGCAGTAAACAGGGGAGAAATCAGCCCCAGCATTTT
TRBJ1-2 TRBV5-6 . . CASSLLQDNGYTF TGTGCCAGCAGCTTGCTGCAGGACAATGGCTACACCTTC
TRBJ2-6 TRBV18 . TRBD1 CASSVDRGASNVLTF TGTGCCAGCTCAGTCGACAGGGGTGCGTCCAACGTCCTGACTTTC
TRBJ1-2 TRBV6-2/TRBV6-3 . TRBD1 CASSQGQPYGYTF TGTGCCAGCAGTCAGGGACAGCCCTATGGCTACACCTTC
TRBJ2-5 TRBV3-1/TRBV3-2 . . CASSQLGDKEAQYF TGTGCCAGCAGCCAACTAGGGGACAAAGAGGCCCAGTACTTC
TRBJ1-1 TRBV6-4 . . CASSDRQNTEAFF TGTGCCAGCAGTGACAGGCAGAACACTGAAGCTTTCTTT
TRBJ2-5 TRBV7-9 . . CASSVIHETQYF TGTGCCAGCAGCGTGATCCATGAGACCCAGTACTTC
TRBJ2-1 TRBV11-2 once TRBD2 CASSLLTGGPGNEQFF TGTGCCAGCAGCCTCCTCACGGGAGGGCCAGGGAATGAGCAGTTCTTC